This T cell receptor (beta chain) is from a study of early T cells in non-severe SARS-CoV-2 infection. A single record per CDR3 protein comes from TCRdb applying MiXCR to the 5' RACE reads. The sample yields around 63,000 distinct CDR3 sequences, 10% seen once. There are many counts of this clonotype. As yet, its antigen is unknown. General study findings and limits: VDJdb matching skewed toward anti-spike CD8 responses, missing private and CD4 specificities.

The sample was whole blood, taken at baseline. The origin of this receptor is an adult who was a healthcare worker with PCR-confirmed SARS-CoV-2 infection or an uninfected control (not recorded which).

CDR3 nucleotides: TGCAGCGTTGAAACCAGAGCTAACTATGGCTACACCTTC. This translates into CSVETRANYGYTF. This chain links TRBV29-1 with TRBJ1-2; D not certain. CDR1 is SQVTM and CDR2 is ANQGSEA in the germline V gene. The V end lost 2 bases, the J end lost 0 bases, and 7 bases lay between the germline ends. This CDR3 has 13 amino acids.